These 20 T cell receptor beta chains were all obtained from the same sample, sequenced in a study of CXCR3-negative and CXCR3-positive naive CD8 T cells (dated by TCRdb to the late 2010s). This sample was sequenced with a NextSeq 550. The Human TCR Profiling Kit (MiLaboratory) was used to make UMI-labeled 5' RACE TRB cDNA libraries. TCRdb reprocessed the reads, and each CDR3 protein sequence is entered once, without DNA. This sample's table contains nearly 45,000 distinct CDR3 sequences. The ten most abundant clones make up about 15% of the sample. The source material was memory CD8+ T cells from blood. The cell subset or site tag for this specimen amounts to: conventional CD8+ memory T cells (TMEM), sorted as controls. These receptor sequences come from a human donor in good health. Some clones in this sample may be carry-over from other donors' samples.

The chain recombines TRBV20-1 with TRBJ1-5; TCRdb's assignment of TRBD1 cannot be checked, as there is no DNA. Germline assignment: CDR1 DFQATT and CDR2 SNEGSKA (reference sequence). CDR3 length: 16 residues. The CDR3 region is CSARGQGDFSNQPQHF.

The chain joins TRBV6-6 to TRBJ2-3; the D call of TRBD2 rests on TCRdb alone, since no DNA is present to check it. This CDR3 region has 15 residues. Germline assignment: CDR1 MNHNY and CDR2 SVGAGI (reference sequence). The CDR3 loop is CATSIAGLPTDTQYF.

This chain uses TRBV28 with TRBJ1-1; the TRBD1 assignment by TCRdb is unverifiable without DNA. In germline, CDR1 is MDHEN, CDR2 SYDVKM. The CDR3 is 14 amino acids. The chain's CDR3 is CASTPRGAGTEAFF. Complete variable domain (other parts from reference TRBV28 and TRBJ1-1): DVKVTQSSRYLVKRTGEKVFLECVQDMDHENMFWYRQDPGLGLRLIYFSYDVKMKEKGDIPEGYSVSREKKERFSLILESASTNQTSMYLCASTPRGAGTEAFFGQGTRLTVV.

J is TRBJ1-1 and V is TRBV29-1; lacking DNA, the TRBD1 call made by TCRdb goes unchecked. Germline V gene lookup returns CDR1 SQVTM and CDR2 ANQGSEA. The CDR3 extends over 13 amino acids. This chain's CDR3 is CSVEEGGQGEAFF.

V usage is TRBV20-1 and J usage is TRBJ2-7. This CDR3 contains 14 residues. Germline assignment: CDR1 DFQATT and CDR2 SNEGSKA (reference sequence). The CDR3 loop reads CSAVLYGISYEQYF.

The chain uses TRBV7-9 and TRBJ2-1; TCRdb selects TRBD1, and the lack of DNA leaves this call unchecked. Germline V gene lookup returns CDR1 SEHNR and CDR2 FQNEAQ (reference sequence). This CDR3 spans 15 amino acids. The CDR3 loop reads CASSFRDRSYNEQFF.

The chain joins TRBV7-9 to TRBJ2-1; TCRdb names TRBD1, which stays unverified in the absence of DNA. Germline CDR1 reads SEHNR; CDR2 reads FQNEAQ (reference sequence). The CDR3 is made up of 13 amino acids. The CDR3: CASSRTGLHEQFF.

The J gene is TRBJ2-1, the V gene TRBV5-6; TCRdb selects TRBD2, and the lack of DNA leaves this call unchecked. This CDR3 region has 14 residues. Germline CDR1 is SGHDT and CDR2 is YYEEEE. This CDR3 is CASSRGLVDNEQFF.

This rearrangement joins TRBV5-1 to TRBJ2-1. The CDR3 runs to 17 residues. The V gene's germline CDR1 is SGHRS and CDR2 YFSETQ. The CDR3 sequence is CASSLGFTVLSYNEQFF.

V is TRBV12-3 or TRBV12-4 and J is TRBJ2-7. CDR3 length: 12 amino acids. This CDR3 is CASSFLTYEQYF.

The chain uses TRBV6-2 or TRBV6-3 and TRBJ1-1. This CDR3 comprises 14 residues. Germline V gene lookup returns CDR1 MNHEY and CDR2 SVGEGT. CDR3 sequence: CASRTTSMNTEAFF.

The chain links TRBV6-4 to TRBJ1-2; the TCRdb D gene call, TRBD1, has no DNA to confirm it. This CDR3 has 14 amino acids. Germline values: CDR1 MRHNA, CDR2 SNTAGT. CDR3 protein: CASSDSGRVNGYTF.

The chain employs TRBV5-6 and TRBJ2-3. The CDR3 has 12 amino acids. Germline V gene lookup returns CDR1 SGHDT and CDR2 YYEEEE. CDR3 sequence reads: CASSFGTDTQYF.

The chain combines TRBV7-8 with TRBJ2-7; TCRdb lists TRBD2, though no DNA is available to test this call. Per the germline V gene, CDR1 is SGHVS and CDR2 is FQNEAQ. The CDR3 sequence is 16 residues long. The CDR3 reads CASSYPATSGTYEQYF. The whole variable domain, remainder taken from reference TRBV7-8 and TRBJ2-7, is GAGVSQSPRYKVAKRGQDVALRCDPISGHVSLFWYQQALGQGPEFLTYFQNEAQLDKSGLPSDRFFAERPEGSVSTLKIQRTQQEDSAVYLCASSYPATSGTYEQYFGPGTRLTVT.

The genes are TRBV3-1 and TRBJ2-1. Looked up from germline, CDR1 is LGHDT and CDR2 is YNNKEL (reference sequence). CDR3 length: 17 residues. The CDR3 sequence: CASSQSFTIATYNEQFF.

CDR3 amino acids: CASSLSGGGIYEQYF. The chain couples TRBV7-6 to TRBJ2-7; the TCRdb D gene call, TRBD1, has no DNA to confirm it. Germline V CDR1 and CDR2: SGHVS, FNYEAQ. The CDR3 is 15 amino acids.

V and J are TRBV28 and TRBJ2-1. This CDR3 spans 13 amino acids. Germline CDR1 and CDR2: MDHEN and SYDVKM. The CDR3 region is CASRLGRVDEQYF.

The chain couples TRBV4-1 to TRBJ2-7; TCRdb outputs TRBD1, but without DNA this stays unchecked. From germline, CDR1 is MGHRA and CDR2 YSYEKL. The length of the CDR3 is 14 residues. The chain's CDR3 is CASSQGTFSYEQYF.

J is TRBJ2-5 and V is TRBV24-1; no DNA is available, so the TRBD1 call from TCRdb remains unchecked. This CDR3 is built from 14 residues. Germline CDR1 KGHDR, CDR2 SFDVKD. This CDR3 is CATSAPGRQETQYF.

V and J are TRBV10-2 and TRBJ2-1; absent DNA, TCRdb's TRBD1 call cannot be checked. Germline CDR1 reads WSHSY; CDR2 reads SAAADI. This CDR3 is 12 amino acids long. The CDR3 reads CASSPGREEQFF.